This T cell receptor beta chain was identified during a study of shared clonotypes between healthy human individuals. For the study at large: CD4 naive cells filled three plates per donor, CD4 memory three, CD8 naive two and CD8 memory one. Findings and limits, study-wide: Some naive CD4 clonotypes, roughly 4.8%, turned up in common across several donors. Few donors restricted represented genetic and exposure-history diversity.

Naive CD4+ cells were CD45RA-selected; the remaining cells were memory. The CDR3 has 16 residues. J was trimmed by 6 bases and V by 6 bases; bases with no gene match: 12. Germline-derived CDR1 and CDR2 are MDHEN and SYDVKM. The method was immunoSEQ multiplex PCR; TCRdb's version includes in-frame clones alone and lacks a portion of them. The table shows approximately 640,000 clones, with 72% occurring only once. In its sample, this clone was seen once. Its antigen is not identified. Sequencing used memory CD4+ T cells sorted from blood. Subset noted: CD45RA-negative fraction. The V and J genes are TRBV28 and TRBJ1-5; 9 bases match TRBD1. The origin of this receptor is a woman aged 25 to 39 in good health. The CDR3 here is CASSRIRDRDTQPQHF. The CDR3, as DNA: TGTGCCAGCAGCCGAATCCGGGACAGGGATACTCAGCCCCAGCATTTT.